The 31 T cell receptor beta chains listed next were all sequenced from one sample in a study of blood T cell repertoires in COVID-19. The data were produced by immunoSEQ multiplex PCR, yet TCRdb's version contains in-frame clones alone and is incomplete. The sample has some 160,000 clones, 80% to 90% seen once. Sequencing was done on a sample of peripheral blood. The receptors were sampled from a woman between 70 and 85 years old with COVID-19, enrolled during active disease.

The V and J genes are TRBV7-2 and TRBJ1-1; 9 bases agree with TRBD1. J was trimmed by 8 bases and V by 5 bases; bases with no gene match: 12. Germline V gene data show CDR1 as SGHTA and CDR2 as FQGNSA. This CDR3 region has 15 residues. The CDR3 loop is CASSPGTGSQREAFF. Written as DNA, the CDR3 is TGTGCCAGCAGCCCCGGGACAGGGAGTCAGAGGGAAGCTTTCTTT.

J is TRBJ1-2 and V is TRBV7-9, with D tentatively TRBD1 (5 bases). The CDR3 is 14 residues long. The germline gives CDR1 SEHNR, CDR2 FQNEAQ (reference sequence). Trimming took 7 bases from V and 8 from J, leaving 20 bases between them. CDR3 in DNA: TGTGCCAGCAAGACGGCTACAGGATTCGGCGGCTACACCTTC. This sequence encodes CASKTATGFGGYTF.

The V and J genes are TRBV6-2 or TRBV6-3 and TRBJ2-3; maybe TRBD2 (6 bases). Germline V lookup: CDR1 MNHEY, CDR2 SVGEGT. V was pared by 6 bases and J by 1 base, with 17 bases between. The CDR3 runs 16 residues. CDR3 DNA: TGTGCCAGCAGCCGCAGGATGGGGGGAGGCACAGATACGCAGTATTTT. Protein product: CASSRRMGGGTDTQYF.

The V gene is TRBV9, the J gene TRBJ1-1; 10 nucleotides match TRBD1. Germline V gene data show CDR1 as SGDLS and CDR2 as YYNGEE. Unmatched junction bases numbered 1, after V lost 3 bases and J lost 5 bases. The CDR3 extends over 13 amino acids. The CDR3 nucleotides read TGTGCCAGCAGCGCGGGACAGGGGACTGAAGCTTTCTTT. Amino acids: CASSAGQGTEAFF.

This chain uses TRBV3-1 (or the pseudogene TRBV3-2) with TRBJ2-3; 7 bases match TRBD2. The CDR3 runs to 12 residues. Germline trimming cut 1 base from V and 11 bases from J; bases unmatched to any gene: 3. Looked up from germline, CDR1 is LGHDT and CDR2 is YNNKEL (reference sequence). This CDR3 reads CASSQVLAEQYF. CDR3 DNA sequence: TGTGCCAGCAGCCAAGTGCTAGCGGAGCAGTATTTT.

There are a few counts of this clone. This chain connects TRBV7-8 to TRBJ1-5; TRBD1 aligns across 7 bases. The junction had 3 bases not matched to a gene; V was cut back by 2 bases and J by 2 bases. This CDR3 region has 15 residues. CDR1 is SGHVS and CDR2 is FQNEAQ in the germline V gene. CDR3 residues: CASSLQGGGNQPQHF. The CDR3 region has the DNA TGTGCCAGCAGCTTACAGGGGGGAGGCAATCAGCCCCAGCATTTT. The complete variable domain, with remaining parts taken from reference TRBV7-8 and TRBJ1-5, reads GAGVSQSPRYKVAKRGQDVALRCDPISGHVSLFWYQQALGQGPEFLTYFQNEAQLDKSGLPSDRFFAERPEGSVSTLKIQRTQQEDSAVYLCASSLQGGGNQPQHFGDGTRLSIL.

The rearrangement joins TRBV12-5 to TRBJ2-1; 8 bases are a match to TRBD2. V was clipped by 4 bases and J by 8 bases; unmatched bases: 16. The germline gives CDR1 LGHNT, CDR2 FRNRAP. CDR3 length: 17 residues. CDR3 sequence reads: CASGSASGPPGGHEQFF. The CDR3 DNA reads TGTGCTAGTGGTTCTGCCTCGGGACCGCCGGGGGGGCATGAGCAGTTCTTC.

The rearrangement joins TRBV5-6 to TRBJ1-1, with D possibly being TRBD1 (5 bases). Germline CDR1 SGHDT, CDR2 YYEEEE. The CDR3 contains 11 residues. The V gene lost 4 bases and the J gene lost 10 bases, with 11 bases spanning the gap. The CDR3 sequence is CASSGQGGAFF. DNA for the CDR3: TGTGCCAGCAGCGGGCAGGGTGGAGCTTTCTTT.

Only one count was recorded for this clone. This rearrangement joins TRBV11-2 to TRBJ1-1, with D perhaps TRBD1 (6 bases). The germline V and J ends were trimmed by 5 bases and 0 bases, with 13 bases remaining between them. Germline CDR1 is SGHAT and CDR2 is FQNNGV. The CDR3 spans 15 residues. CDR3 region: CASSVQGRVNTEAFF. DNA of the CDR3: TGTGCCAGCAGCGTACAGGGTAGAGTGAACACTGAAGCTTTCTTT.

The DNA of the CDR3 is TGTGCCAGCAGCTCCACTAGCGGGGGGCTAAGACGAGATGAGCAGTTCTTC. Its translation: CASSSTSGGLRRDEQFF. The rearrangement joins TRBV7-2 to TRBJ2-1; TRBD2 matches at 12 bases. The V segment lost 4 bases and the J segment 8 bases; nucleotides outside the gene matches: 12. There are 17 residues in the CDR3. Germline V CDR1 and CDR2: SGHTA, FQGNSA.

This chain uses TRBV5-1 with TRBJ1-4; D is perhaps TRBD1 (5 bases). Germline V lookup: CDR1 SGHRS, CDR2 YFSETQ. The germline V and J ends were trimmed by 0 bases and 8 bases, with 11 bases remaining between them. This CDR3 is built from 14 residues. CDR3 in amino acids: CASSLGQGGEKLFF. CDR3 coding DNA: TGCGCCAGCAGCTTGGGGCAGGGTGGCGAAAAACTGTTTTTT.

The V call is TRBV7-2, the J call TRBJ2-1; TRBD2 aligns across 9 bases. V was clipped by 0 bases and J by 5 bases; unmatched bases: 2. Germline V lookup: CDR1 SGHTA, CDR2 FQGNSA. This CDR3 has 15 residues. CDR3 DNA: TGTGCCAGCAGCTTAGCTAGCGGGGGCCACAATGAGCAGTTCTTC. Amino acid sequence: CASSLASGGHNEQFF.

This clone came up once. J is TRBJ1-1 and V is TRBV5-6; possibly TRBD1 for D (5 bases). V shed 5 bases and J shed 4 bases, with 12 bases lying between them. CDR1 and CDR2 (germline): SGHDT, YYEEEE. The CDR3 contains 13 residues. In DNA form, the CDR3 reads TGTGCCAGCAGTCGAGGCGGGGGCACTGAAGCTTTCTTT. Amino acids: CASSRGGGTEAFF.

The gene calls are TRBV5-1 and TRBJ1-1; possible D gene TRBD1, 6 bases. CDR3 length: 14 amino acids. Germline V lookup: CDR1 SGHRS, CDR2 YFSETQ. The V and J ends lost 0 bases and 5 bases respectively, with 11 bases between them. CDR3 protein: CASSLGGRWTEAFF. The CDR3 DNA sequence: TGCGCCAGCAGCTTGGGGGGGCGATGGACTGAAGCTTTCTTT.

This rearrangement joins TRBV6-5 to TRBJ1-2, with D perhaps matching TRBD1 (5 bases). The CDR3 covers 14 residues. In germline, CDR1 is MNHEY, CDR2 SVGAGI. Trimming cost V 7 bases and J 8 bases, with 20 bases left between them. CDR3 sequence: CASNRPGGGEGYTF. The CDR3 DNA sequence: TGTGCCAGCAACCGCCCGGGGGGAGGCGAGGGCTACACCTTC.

CDR3 in amino acids: CASSVDPFDNEQFF. The CDR3 DNA reads TGTGCCAGCAGCGTAGATCCCTTTGACAATGAGCAGTTCTTC. This chain joins TRBV9 and TRBJ2-1; D is uncertain. The CDR3 loop spans 14 amino acids. In germline, CDR1 is SGDLS, CDR2 YYNGEE. Trimming removed 0 bases from V and 5 bases from J, with 9 bases in between.

The CDR3 DNA reads as TGTGCCAGCAGTTCTACAGGGAACGGAAAGCATTTT. Its translation: CASSSTGNGKHF. The rearrangement joins TRBV6-5 to TRBJ1-5; a weak D match, TRBD1 (6 bases). CDR1 is MNHEY and CDR2 is SVGAGI in the germline V gene. The CDR3 has 12 residues. V dropped 4 bases and J dropped 14 bases, with 15 bases sitting between them.

As DNA, the CDR3 is TGTGCCAGCAGCTTAATGGGCAGAGCAACTAATGAAAAACTGTTTTTT. Protein product: CASSLMGRATNEKLFF. J is TRBJ1-4 and V is TRBV7-9, with D unresolved. Germline V gene sequence: CDR1 SEHNR, CDR2 FQNEAQ (reference sequence). The CDR3 totals 16 residues. V dropped 2 bases and J dropped 0 bases, with 10 bases sitting between them.

The chain's CDR3 is CASSRGQGSSNQPQHF. The CDR3 region has the DNA TGTGCCAGCAGTCGCGGACAGGGATCTAGCAATCAGCCCCAGCATTTT. V usage is TRBV6-2 or TRBV6-3 and J usage is TRBJ1-5, with 8 bases matching TRBD1. V dropped 5 bases and J dropped 0; count of bases not matched to a gene: 6. The germline CDR1 and CDR2 sequences are MNHEY and SVGEGT. The CDR3 is 16 amino acids.

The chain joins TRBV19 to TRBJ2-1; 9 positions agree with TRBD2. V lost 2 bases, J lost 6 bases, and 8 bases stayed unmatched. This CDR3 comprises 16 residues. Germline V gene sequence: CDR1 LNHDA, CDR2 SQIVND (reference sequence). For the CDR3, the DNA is TGTGCCAGTAGTATATTCGCTAGCGGGGACTTCAATGAGCAGTTCTTC. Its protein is CASSIFASGDFNEQFF.

The CDR3 protein is CASSPPTGSDGYTF. Written as DNA, the CDR3 is TGCGCCAGCAGCCCCCCTACAGGGTCTGATGGCTACACCTTC. V and J are TRBV5-1 and TRBJ1-2; D may be TRBD1 (6 bases). The CDR3 length is 14 residues. Per the germline V gene, CDR1 is SGHRS and CDR2 is YFSETQ. Trimming removed 4 bases at V and 6 bases at J, with 16 bases between.

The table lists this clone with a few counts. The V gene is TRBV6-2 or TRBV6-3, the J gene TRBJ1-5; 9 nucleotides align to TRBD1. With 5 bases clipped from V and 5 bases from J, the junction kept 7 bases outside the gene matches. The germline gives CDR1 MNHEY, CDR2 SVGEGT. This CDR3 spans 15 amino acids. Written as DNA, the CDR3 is TGTGCCAGCAGTCCCTTATACAGGGGGCATCAGCCCCAGCATTTT. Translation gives CASSPLYRGHQPQHF.

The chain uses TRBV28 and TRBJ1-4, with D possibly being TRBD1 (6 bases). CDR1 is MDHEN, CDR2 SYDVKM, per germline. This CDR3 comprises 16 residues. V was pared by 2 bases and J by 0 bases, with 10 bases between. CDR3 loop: CASSLQGSATNEKLFF. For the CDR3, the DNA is TGTGCCAGCAGTTTACAGGGGTCTGCAACTAATGAAAAACTGTTTTTT. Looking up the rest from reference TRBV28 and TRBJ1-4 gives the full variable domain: DVKVTQSSRYLVKRTGEKVFLECVQDMDHENMFWYRQDPGLGLRLIYFSYDVKMKEKGDIPEGYSVSREKKERFSLILESASTNQTSMYLCASSLQGSATNEKLFFGSGTQLSVL.

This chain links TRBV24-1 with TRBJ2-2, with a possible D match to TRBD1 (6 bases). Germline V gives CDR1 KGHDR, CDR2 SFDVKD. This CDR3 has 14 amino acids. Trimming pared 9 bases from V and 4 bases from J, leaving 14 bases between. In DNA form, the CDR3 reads TGTGCCACCTCTGACAGGCTCCTCACCGGGGAGCTGTTTTTT. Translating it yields CATSDRLLTGELFF.

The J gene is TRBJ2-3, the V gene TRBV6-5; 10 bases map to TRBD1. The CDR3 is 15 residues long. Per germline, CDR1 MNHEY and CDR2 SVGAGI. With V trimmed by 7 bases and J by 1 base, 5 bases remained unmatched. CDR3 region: CASTDRGRGTDTQYF. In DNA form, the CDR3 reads TGTGCCAGCACCGACAGGGGGCGGGGCACAGATACGCAGTATTTT.

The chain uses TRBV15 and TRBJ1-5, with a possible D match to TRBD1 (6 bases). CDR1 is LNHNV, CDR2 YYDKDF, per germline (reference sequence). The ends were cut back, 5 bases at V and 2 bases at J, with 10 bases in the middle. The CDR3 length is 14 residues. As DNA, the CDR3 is TGTGCCACCAGCGGGCCAGGGGGCAATCAGCCCCAGCATTTT. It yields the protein CATSGPGGNQPQHF.

The CDR3 DNA reads as TGTGCCAGCAGCCAAGAAGGGTATAGGGGGGGCAAGTTCTTC. Its protein is CASSQEGYRGGKFF. V and J are TRBV3-1 (or the pseudogene TRBV3-2) and TRBJ2-1, with D possibly TRBD2 on 7 matching bases. Germline V lookup: CDR1 LGHDT, CDR2 YNNKEL (reference sequence). The V gene lost 0 bases and the J gene lost 14 bases, with 17 bases spanning the gap. The CDR3 spans 14 residues.

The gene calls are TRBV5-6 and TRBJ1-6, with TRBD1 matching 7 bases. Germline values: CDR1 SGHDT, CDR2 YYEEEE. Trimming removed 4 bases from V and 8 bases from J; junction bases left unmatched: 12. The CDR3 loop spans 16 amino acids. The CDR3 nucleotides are TGTGCCAGCAGCCTAGAACGACAGGGTGCCTATTCACCCCTCCACTTT. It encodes CASSLERQGAYSPLHF.

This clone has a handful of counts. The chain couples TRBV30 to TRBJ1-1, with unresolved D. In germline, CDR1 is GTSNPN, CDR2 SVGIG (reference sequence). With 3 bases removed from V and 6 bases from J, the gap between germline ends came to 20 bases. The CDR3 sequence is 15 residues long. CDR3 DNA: TGTGCCTGGAGCAGGACGGGGTTATTAGTCTCTGAAGCTTTCTTT. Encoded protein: CAWSRTGLLVSEAFF.

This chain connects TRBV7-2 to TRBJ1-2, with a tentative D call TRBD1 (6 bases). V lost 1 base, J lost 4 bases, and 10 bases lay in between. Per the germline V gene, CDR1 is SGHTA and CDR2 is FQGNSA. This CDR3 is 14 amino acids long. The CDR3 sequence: CASSLEARGYGYTF. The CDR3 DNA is TGTGCCAGCAGCTTAGAGGCCAGGGGCTATGGCTACACCTTC. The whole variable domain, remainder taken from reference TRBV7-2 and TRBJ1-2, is GAGVSQSPSNKVTEKGKDVELRCDPISGHTALYWYRQSLGQGLEFLIYFQGNSAPDKSGLPSDRFSAERTGGSVSTLTIQRTQQEDSAVYLCASSLEARGYGYTFGSGTRLTVV.

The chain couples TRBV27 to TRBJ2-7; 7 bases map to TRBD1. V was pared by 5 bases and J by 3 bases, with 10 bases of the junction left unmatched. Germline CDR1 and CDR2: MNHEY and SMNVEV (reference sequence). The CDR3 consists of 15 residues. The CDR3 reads CASSPMDRIHYEQYF. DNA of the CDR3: TGTGCCAGCAGTCCAATGGACAGGATTCACTACGAGCAGTACTTC.